This T cell receptor (beta chain) appears in the sequencing data of a study of T cell responses to AZD1222 COVID-19 vaccine. Concerning this clone: The target antigen is unknown.

This CDR3 has 14 residues. Trimming pared 3 bases from V and 4 bases from J, leaving 13 bases between. Germline values: CDR1 MNHEY, CDR2 SMNVEV (reference sequence). Findings and limits, study-wide: After two AZD1222 doses, spike-specific TCR breadth and depth rose versus day 0. Vaccine-related CD4 TCRs covered spike, predominating at 160-218 and 743-854.

TCRdb's copy holds only in-frame clones and misses some; the assay was immunoSEQ multiplex PCR. The sample contains fewer than 150,000 clones, under 95% of which appear only once. This chain links TRBV27 with TRBJ2-7, with D possibly TRBD2 on 6 matching bases. Sequenced here: peripheral blood, sampled 28 days after the second AZD1222 dose. The TCR originated in an adult who received the AZD1222 COVID-19 vaccine. The DNA for the CDR3 is TGTGCCAGCAGTTTCTTGGGGGGAGGTTACGAGCAGTACTTC. Its protein is CASSFLGGGYEQYF.